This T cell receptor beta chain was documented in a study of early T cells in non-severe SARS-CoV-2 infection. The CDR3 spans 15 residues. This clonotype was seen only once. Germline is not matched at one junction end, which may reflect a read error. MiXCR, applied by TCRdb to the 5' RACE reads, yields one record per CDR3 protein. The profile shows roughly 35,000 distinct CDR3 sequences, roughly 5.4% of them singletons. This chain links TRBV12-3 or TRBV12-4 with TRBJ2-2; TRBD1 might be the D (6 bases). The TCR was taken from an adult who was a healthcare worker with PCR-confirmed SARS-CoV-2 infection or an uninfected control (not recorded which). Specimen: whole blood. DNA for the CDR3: TGTGCCAGCAGTTTTTACAGGGCCCAGACCGAGGAGCTGTTTTTT. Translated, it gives CASSFYRAQTEELFF.